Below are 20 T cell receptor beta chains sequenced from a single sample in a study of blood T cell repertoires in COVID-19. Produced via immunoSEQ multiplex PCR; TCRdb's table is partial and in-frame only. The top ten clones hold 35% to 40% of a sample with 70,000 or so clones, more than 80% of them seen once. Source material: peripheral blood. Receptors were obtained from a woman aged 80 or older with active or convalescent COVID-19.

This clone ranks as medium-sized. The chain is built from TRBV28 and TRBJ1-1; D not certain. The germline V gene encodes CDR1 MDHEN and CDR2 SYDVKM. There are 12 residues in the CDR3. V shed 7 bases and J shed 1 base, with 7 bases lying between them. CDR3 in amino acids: CASKHQNTEAFF. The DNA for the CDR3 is TGTGCCAGCAAACACCAGAACACTGAAGCTTTCTTT.

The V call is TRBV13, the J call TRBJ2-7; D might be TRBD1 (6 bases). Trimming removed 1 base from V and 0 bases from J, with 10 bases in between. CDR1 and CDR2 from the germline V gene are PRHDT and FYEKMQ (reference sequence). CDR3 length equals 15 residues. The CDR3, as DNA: TGTGCCAGCAGCTTAGTGGACAGACCCTCCTACGAGCAGTACTTC. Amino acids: CASSLVDRPSYEQYF.

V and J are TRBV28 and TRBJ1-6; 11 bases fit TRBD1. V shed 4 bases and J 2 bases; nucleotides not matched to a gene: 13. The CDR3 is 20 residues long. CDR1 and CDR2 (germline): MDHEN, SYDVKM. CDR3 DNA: TGTGCCAGCAGTTCTCCTTGGACAGGGGGCGCCTTTGCCTATAATTCACCCCTCCACTTT. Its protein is CASSSPWTGGAFAYNSPLHF.

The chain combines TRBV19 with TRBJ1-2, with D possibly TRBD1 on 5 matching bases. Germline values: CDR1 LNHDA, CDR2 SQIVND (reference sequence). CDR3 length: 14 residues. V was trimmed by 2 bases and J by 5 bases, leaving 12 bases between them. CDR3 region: CASSIRQYDYGYTF. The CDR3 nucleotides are TGTGCCAGTAGTATAAGACAGTACGATTATGGCTACACCTTC.

CDR3 amino acids: CASSQGQLYTEAFF. CDR3 bases: TGTGCCAGCAGTCAGGGACAGCTTTACACTGAAGCTTTCTTT. This rearrangement joins TRBV6-2 or TRBV6-3 to TRBJ1-1, with 7 positions matching TRBD1. Germline loops: CDR1 MNHEY, CDR2 SVGEGT. V was clipped by 5 bases and J by 3 bases; unmatched bases: 6. The CDR3 has 14 amino acids.

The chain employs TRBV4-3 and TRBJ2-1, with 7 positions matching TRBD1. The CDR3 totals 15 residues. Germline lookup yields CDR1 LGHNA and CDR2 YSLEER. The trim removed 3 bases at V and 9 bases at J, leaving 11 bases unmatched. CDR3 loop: CASSHDAGGRFEQFF. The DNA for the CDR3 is TGCGCCAGCAGCCACGACGCAGGGGGAAGGTTTGAGCAGTTCTTC.

CDR3 nucleotides: TGCGCCAGCAGTGTAGTAGCGGGGGCGGGAGAGACCCAGTACTTC. Encoded protein: CASSVVAGAGETQYF. The chain employs TRBV10-1 and TRBJ2-5; TRBD2 matches 9 bases. V shed 4 bases and J 4 bases; nucleotides not matched to a gene: 7. There are 15 residues in the CDR3. Per the germline V gene, CDR1 is WNHNN and CDR2 is SYGVQD (reference sequence).

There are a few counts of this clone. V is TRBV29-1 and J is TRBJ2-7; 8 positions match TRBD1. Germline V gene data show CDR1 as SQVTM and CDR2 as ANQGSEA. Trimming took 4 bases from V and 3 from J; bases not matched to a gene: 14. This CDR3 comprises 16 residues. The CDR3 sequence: CSVAHPTGTGYYEQYF. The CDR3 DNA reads TGCAGCGTTGCGCACCCCACCGGGACAGGATACTACGAGCAGTACTTC.

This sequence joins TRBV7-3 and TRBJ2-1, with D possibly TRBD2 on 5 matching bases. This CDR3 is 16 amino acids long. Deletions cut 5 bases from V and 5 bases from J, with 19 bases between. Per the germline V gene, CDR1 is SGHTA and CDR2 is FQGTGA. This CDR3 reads CASSLYAGPTNNEQFF. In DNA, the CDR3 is TGTGCCAGCAGCCTATATGCGGGCCCTACGAACAATGAGCAGTTCTTC.

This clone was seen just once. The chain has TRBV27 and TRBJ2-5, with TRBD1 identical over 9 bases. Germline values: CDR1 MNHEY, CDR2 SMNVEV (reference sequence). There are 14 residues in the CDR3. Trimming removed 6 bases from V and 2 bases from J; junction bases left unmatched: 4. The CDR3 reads CASSRDRAQETQYF. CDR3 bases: TGTGCCAGCAGCCGGGACAGGGCACAAGAGACCCAGTACTTC.

The CDR3 sequence is CSASTGGDSGYTF. The CDR3 nucleotides are TGCAGCGCCAGCACAGGGGGCGATTCCGGCTACACCTTC. V gene TRBV29-1 combines with J gene TRBJ1-2; the match to TRBD1 covers 9 bases. With 7 bases clipped from V and 8 bases from J, the junction kept 11 bases outside the gene matches. Germline lookup yields CDR1 SQVTM and CDR2 ANQGSEA. This CDR3 region has 13 residues.

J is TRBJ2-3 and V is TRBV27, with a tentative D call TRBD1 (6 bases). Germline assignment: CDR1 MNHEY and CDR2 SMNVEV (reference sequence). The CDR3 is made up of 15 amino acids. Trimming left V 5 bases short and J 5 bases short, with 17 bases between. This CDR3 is CASSLTPLQGDTQYF. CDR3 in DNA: TGTGCCAGCAGTCTTACCCCCCTACAGGGAGATACGCAGTATTTT.

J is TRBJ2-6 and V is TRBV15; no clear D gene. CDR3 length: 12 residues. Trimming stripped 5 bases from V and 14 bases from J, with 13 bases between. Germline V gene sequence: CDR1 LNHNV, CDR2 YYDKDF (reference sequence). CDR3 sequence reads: CATSAPRSILTF. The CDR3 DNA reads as TGTGCCACCAGCGCCCCCCGGAGCATCCTGACTTTC.

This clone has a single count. The CDR3 loop is CAISGQGLTITSTDTQYF. The CDR3 bases are TGTGCCATCAGCGGACAGGGTCTTACGATTACTAGCACAGATACGCAGTATTTT. The J gene is TRBJ2-3, the V gene TRBV10-3, with 8 bases lining up with TRBD1. The CDR3 has 18 residues. Germline V gives CDR1 ENHRY, CDR2 SYGVKD. With V trimmed by 6 bases and J by 0 bases, 14 bases remained unmatched.

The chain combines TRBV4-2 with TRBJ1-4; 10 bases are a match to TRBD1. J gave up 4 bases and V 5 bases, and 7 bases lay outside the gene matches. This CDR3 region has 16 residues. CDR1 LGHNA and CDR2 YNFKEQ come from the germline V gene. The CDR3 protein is CASSTTGGAVNEKLFF. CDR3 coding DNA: TGTGCCAGCAGCACGACAGGGGGCGCCGTTAATGAAAAACTGTTTTTT.

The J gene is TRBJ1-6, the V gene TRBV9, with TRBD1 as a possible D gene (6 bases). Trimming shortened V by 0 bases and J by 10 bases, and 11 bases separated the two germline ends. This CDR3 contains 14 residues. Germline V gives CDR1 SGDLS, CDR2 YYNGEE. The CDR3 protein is CASSVEYRESPLHF. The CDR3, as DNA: TGTGCCAGCAGCGTAGAGTACAGGGAATCACCCCTCCACTTT. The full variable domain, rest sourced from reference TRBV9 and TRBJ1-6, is DSGVTQTPKHLITATGQRVTLRCSPRSGDLSVYWYQQSLDQGLQFLIQYYNGEERAKGNILERFSAQQFPDLHSELNLSSLELGDSALYFCASSVEYRESPLHFGNGTRLTVT.

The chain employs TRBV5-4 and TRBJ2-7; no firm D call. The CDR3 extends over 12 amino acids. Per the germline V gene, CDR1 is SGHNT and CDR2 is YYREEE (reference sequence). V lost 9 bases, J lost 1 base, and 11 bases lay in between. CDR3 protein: CANTIVSYEQYF. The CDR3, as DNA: TGTGCCAATACTATCGTGTCCTACGAGCAGTACTTC.

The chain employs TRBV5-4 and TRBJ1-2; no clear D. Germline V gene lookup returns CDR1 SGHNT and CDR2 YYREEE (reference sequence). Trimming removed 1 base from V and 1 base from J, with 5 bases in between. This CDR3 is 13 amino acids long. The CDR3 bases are TGTGCCAGCAGCTTGTTAGATAACTATGGCTACACCTTC. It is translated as CASSLLDNYGYTF.

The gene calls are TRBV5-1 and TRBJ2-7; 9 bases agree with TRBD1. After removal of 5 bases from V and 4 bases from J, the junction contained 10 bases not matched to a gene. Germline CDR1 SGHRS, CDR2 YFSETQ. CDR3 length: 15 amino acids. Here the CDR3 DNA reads TGCGCCAGCAGAGCTAACCGGGACAGGGTATACGAGCAGTACTTC. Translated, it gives CASRANRDRVYEQYF.

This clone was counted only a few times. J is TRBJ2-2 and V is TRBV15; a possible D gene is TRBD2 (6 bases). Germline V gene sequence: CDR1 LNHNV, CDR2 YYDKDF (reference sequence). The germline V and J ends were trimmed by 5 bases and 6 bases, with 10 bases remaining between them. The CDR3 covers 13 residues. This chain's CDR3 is CATSGRYPGELFF. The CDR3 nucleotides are TGTGCCACCAGCGGGAGGTACCCCGGGGAGCTGTTTTTT.